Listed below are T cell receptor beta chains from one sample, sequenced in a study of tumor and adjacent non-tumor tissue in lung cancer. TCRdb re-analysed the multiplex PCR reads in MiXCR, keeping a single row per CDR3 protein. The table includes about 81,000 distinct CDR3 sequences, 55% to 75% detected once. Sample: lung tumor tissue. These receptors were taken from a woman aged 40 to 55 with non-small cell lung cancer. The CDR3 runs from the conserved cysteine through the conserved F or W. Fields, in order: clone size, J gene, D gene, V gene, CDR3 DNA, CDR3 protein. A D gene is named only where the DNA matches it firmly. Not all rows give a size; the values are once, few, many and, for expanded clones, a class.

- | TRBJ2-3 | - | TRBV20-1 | TGCAGTGCTAGCTTCAGTAACGGACGTATTGGGAGCACAGATACGCAGTATTTT | CSASFSNGRIGSTDTQYF
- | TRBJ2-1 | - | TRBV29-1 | TGCAGCGTGACTATCGATTTTTCTTACAATGAGCAGTTTTTC | CSVTIDFSYNEQFF
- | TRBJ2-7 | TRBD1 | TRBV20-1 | TGCAGTGCTAGGCCCGGGACAGGCTACGAGCAGTACTTC | CSARPGTGYEQYF
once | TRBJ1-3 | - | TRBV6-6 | TGTGCCAGCAGTGCTCATGAGGAGAGTACCGTATATTTT | CASSAHEESTVYF
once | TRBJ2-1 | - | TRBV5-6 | TGTGCCTGCAGTCACAGGCGAGGTGAGCAGTTCTTC | CACSHRRGEQFF
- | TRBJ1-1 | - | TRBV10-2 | TGCGCCAGTAACGGGCCGGTGAACACTGAAGCTTTCTTT | CASNGPVNTEAFF
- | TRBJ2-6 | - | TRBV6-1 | TGTGCCAGCAGTGAGGACAAGGGCATCTCTGGGGCCAGCGTCCTGACTTTC | CASSEDKGISGASVLTF
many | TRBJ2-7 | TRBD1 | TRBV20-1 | TGCAGTGCTAGAGAGTTTAGGGGGACAGCGTTAGCCTACGAGCAGTACTTC | CSAREFRGTALAYEQYF
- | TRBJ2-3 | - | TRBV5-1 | TGCGCCAGCAGCTGGGGGCTAGGGAGCAATCAGCCCCAGTATTTT | CASSWGLGSNQPQYF
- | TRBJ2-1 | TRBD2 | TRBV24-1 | TGTGCCACCAGTGACGAGGGACTATTCTACAATGAGCAGTTCTTC | CATSDEGLFYNEQFF
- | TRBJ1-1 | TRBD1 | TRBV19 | TGTACCAATACTCTAACAGGGGTTACTGAAGCTTTCTTT | CTNTLTGVTEAFF
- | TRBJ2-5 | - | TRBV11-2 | TGTGCCACCACGAGAGGGACACAAGAGACCCAATACTTC | CATTRGTQETQYF
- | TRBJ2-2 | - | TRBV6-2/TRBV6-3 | TGTGCCAGCGCTGACAACGGGAACACCGGGGAGCTGTTTTTC | CASADNGNTGELFF
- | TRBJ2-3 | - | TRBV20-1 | TGCAGTGCTAGTATGGGAGTCTTGGGCGATACGCAGTATTTT | CSASMGVLGDTQYF
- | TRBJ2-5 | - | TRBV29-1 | TGCAGCGCGGAGGGGGTAGGCGCGACCCAATGTTTC | CSAEGVGATQCF
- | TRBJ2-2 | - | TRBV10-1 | TGCGCCAGCAGATCCACTAGGAGTGGAACCGGGGACCTGTTTTTT | CASRSTRSGTGDLFF
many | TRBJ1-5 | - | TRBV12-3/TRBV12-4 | TGTGCCAGCAGTTTCGGGCAGGTCAATCAGCCCCAGCATTTT | CASSFGQVNQPQHF
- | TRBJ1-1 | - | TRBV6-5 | TGTGGCAGCAGTTCCCGAGGGGATGCAGGCCGTGGCACTGAGGCTTTCTTT | CGSSSRGDAGRGTEAFF
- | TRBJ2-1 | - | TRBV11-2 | TGCGCCAGCAGCTTAGCACAGACAGGCTCCTACAATGAGCAGTTTTTC | CASSLAQTGSYNEQFF
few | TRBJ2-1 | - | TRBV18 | TGTGCCAGCTCACCCCGGGACAAGGGTGAGCAGTTCTTC | CASSPRDKGEQFF
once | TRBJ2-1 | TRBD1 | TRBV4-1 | TGCGCCTGCAGCCAAGATCGATGTGGGACAGGGGTCGATGAGCAGTTCTTC | CACSQDRCGTGVDEQFF
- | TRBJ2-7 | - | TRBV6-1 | TGTGCCAGCAGTGAAGGAGAGGGGACCTCCTGCGAGCAGTACTTC | CASSEGEGTSCEQYF
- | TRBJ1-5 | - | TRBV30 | TGTGCCGGGAGGGGGGAAGCTAGCAATCAGCCCCAACATTTT | CAGRGEASNQPQHF
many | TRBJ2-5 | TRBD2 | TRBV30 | TGTGCCTGGAGTTTATCGGGGAGGGCCCGTGAGACCCAGTACTTC | CAWSLSGRARETQYF